The entry below describes one T cell receptor (beta chain). This clone's antigen is unknown. Per-base quality was not reported, and no clone a single base away is much larger than it. These data are taken from a study of blood T cell repertoires in COVID-19 (dated by TCRdb to 2018 to 2020). For the study in its entirety: Samples covering the acute and convalescent phases of COVID-19 were provided by collaborators in the United States, Italy and Spain. The material from the prospective study consisted of cDNA or gDNA derived from T cells, B-cell-depleted T cells, or PBMCs. Deeply sampled blood TCRbeta repertoires from subjects exposed to, actively infected with, or recovered from COVID-19 were included in the dataset. The repertoires were released in a freely available public database intended as a resource for research on the immune response to SARS-CoV-2. Samples came from the ongoing ImmuneRACE study (first 160 participants) plus 1,254 subjects from 6 global collaborators. Nearly every sample came with metadata listing a de-identified subject ID, COVID-19 status, age in years and sex. HLA class I and class II types, where available, came from metadata supplied by the sample provider rather than from assay-based typing. Results and caveats for the whole study, not just this receptor: The quantity of clinical and demographic metadata differed by source and by participant and was supplied without curation.

The CDR3 contains 14 residues, cysteine and phenylalanine counted. This entry keeps only the CDR3 DNA: 42 bases, framed from base 1. CDR1 and CDR2 are read off the germline V gene as ENHRY and SYGVKD. V is trimmed back by 10 bases and J by 4 bases, and the junction contains 8 bases that no gene match accounts for. TCRbeta CDR3 regions were amplified from genomic DNA by means of the immunoSEQ Assay, a bias-controlled multiplex PCR. For the original study's pipeline: Within the assay, amplification of reference gene primers was used to estimate how many nucleated cells each sample contained. Sequence reads were collapsed and filtered to measure the absolute abundance of every unique TCRbeta CDR3 rearrangement. Productive Simpson clonality was computed per sample as the square root of Simpson's diversity index over productive rearrangements. The source is immuneACCESS, and TCRdb retained only in-frame sequences with V and J called. Part of the clones is not carried over; for the studies checked, unresolved V genes explain less than half of this, and the remainder is unexplained. Clonal size and the V and J genes are those of that table, whereas D and trimming came from the DNA. The sample includes 15,000 to 20,000 clones, with approximately 90% observed a single time. The top ten clonotypes cover around 4.7% of the sample.

Whole blood was collected in K2EDTA tubes by collaborating institutions according to the institutions' own protocols. For TCRbeta analysis, collaborator samples were shipped as frozen whole blood, as isolated PBMCs, or as DNA extracted from either sample type. This receptor chain uses TRBV10-3 and TRBJ1-2; the central 11 bases match TRBD1. The receptor comes from a man aged 60-69 years with active COVID-19. Sequenced input: peripheral blood. This receptor carries the CDR3 CATHPGQGVYGYTF. The nucleotide sequence is given as TGTGCCACGCATCCGGGACAGGGGGTCTATGGCTACACCTTC.